The T cell receptor beta chain described here comes from a study of T cell changes during pregnancy in multiple sclerosis (dated by TCRdb to between 2019 and 2020). Study-level background: The study examined how the T cell repertoire changed over the course of pregnancy in women with multiple sclerosis.

V loses 0 bases at its end and J loses 4 bases; junction bases beyond the gene matches: 7. The CDR3 goes from the cysteine to the phenylalanine over 15 residues. CDR3 DNA is the only sequence kept; it has 45 bases, read in frame from the first base. The germline V gene sets CDR1 to SGHRS and CDR2 to YFSETQ. Library creation used the immunoSEQ multiplex PCR assay. TCRdb took over this immuneACCESS table, retaining in-frame rearrangements with V and J assigned. Such tables are incomplete; in checked studies, under half of the missing clones stem from an unresolved V gene, and the remainder is unexplained. This sample has 90,000 or so clones in its table, and around 90% of those were observed once. The leading ten clones occupy around 0.93% of the sample. With respect to this clone: Its target antigen remains unknown. Per-base quality was not reported, and no clone a single base away is much larger than it.

This sample comprised peripheral blood, obtained before pregnancy. The V and J genes are TRBV5-1 and TRBJ2-7, with 7 central nucleotides matching TRBD1. The receptor's source is a female donor with multiple sclerosis, enrolled in a pregnancy study. The DNA sequence follows: TGCGCCAGCAGCTTGGTGTCAGGGGGAACGTACGAGCAGTACTTC. Protein translation: CASSLVSGGTYEQYF. When the CDR3 is completed using the reference TRBV5-1 and TRBJ2-7 genes on either side, the full variable domain is KAGVTQTPRYLIKTRGQQVTLSCSPISGHRSVSWYQQTPGQGLQFLFEYFSETQRNKGNFPGRFSGRQFSNSRSEMNVSTLELGDSALYLCASSLVSGGTYEQYFGPGTRLTVT.